These T cell receptor beta chains were read from a single sample in a study of CD8 T cells in ankylosing spondylitis. TCRdb ran MiXCR on the 5' RACE reads and lists one entry per CDR3 protein. The table has some 800,000 distinct CDR3 sequences, 12% seen once. Sequences were obtained from blood, either unsorted or a sorted T cell fraction (not recorded which). The receptors were gathered from a male donor with ankylosing spondylitis. The CDR3 runs from the conserved cysteine through the conserved F or W. A D gene is named only where the DNA matches it firmly. Not all rows give a size; the values are once, few, many and, for expanded clones, a class.

d_gene	j_gene	len	v_gene	abundance	CDR3aa	CDR3nt
TRBD1	TRBJ1-4	13	TRBV29-1	many	CSVERGLGEKLFF	TGCAGCGTTGAAAGGGGGCTGGGTGAAAAACTGTTTTTT
TRBD1	TRBJ2-3	13	TRBV20-1	NA	CSGGQGDPDTQYF	TGCAGTGGGGGACAGGGGGACCCAGATACGCAGTATTTT
NA	TRBJ2-5	14	TRBV5-1	few	CASSLPGGLETQYF	TGCGCCAGCAGCCTCCCCGGGGGCCTGGAGACCCAGTACTTC
NA	TRBJ1-1	14	TRBV6-1	few	CASRPGRNAAEAFF	TGTGCCAGCAGACCCGGACGAAATGCGGCTGAAGCTTTCTTT
NA	TRBJ2-3	15	TRBV7-9	few	CASSPRGSQTDTQYF	TGTGCCAGCAGCCCAAGAGGGTCTCAGACAGATACGCAGTATTTT
NA	TRBJ2-7	10	TRBV20-1	NA	CSAHRDEQYF	TGCAGTGCTCATAGGGACGAGCAGTACTTC
NA	TRBJ1-1	12	TRBV24-1	NA	CATSAEQGNAFF	TGTGCCACCAGTGCTGAGCAGGGTAATGCTTTCTTT
TRBD1	TRBJ1-1	9	TRBV7-7	few	CAREGGAFF	TGTGCTAGAGAAGGGGGCGCTTTCTTT
TRBD1	TRBJ2-2	15	TRBV6-5	many	CASSYGQGDTGELFF	TGTGCCAGCAGTTACGGCCAGGGGGACACCGGGGAGCTGTTTTTT
NA	TRBJ1-6	15	TRBV20-1	few	CSAPLPTGANSPLHF	TGCAGTGCTCCCCTCCCGACAGGTGCAAATTCACCCCTCCACTTT